This TCR beta chain is drawn from a study of identical twins. Study-level results: Cord blood beta clonotypes that were abundant carried fewer insertions, and memory repertoires showed no such trend.

This clonotype has a count of ten or more. The antigen is undetermined. CDR3 length: 13 residues. Germline CDR1 SEHNR, CDR2 FQNEAQ (reference sequence). V lost 3 bases and J 10 bases, leaving 13 bases between the germline ends. In TCRdb, the 5' RACE reads were re-called with MiXCR into one record per CDR3 protein. The repertoire has 200,000 to 250,000 distinct CDR3 sequences, around 7.6% of them found once; the top ten carry around 5.4%. These data also featured in a second study, about yellow fever vaccine responses in identical twins. That work adds: Reports say the vaccine T cell response in twins looked partly convergent and partly personalized.

This clonotype was obtained from a woman younger than 30 in good health. Sequencing input: CD8+ T cells sorted from blood. The genes are TRBV7-9 and TRBJ1-5, with D possibly matching TRBD1 (5 bases). The DNA for the CDR3 is TGTGCCAGCAGCTTGGGACTTACCTTTCCCCAGCATTTT. Translating it yields CASSLGLTFPQHF.